Included here is one T cell receptor beta chain sequence, with context. Its target is unknown. PCR employed 60 Vbeta and 13 Jbeta primers. Measured with immunoSEQ multiplex PCR; TCRdb has only the in-frame clones, and not every one. The sample yields approximately 110,000 clones, less than 85% seen once. The data originate from a study of cytomegalovirus exposure and HLA in healthy donors. Overall study: When 350 to 500 donors were genotyped, over 80% of them were found to fall in the Caucasian-associated ancestry cluster.

Whole-study results and caveats: In a later analysis, a genetic analysis reported fewer productive-TCR N-insertions in an Asian-associated ancestry cluster than the cohort average.

Trimming stripped 2 bases from V and 2 bases from J, with 7 bases between. Germline V gene data show CDR1 as SQVTM and CDR2 as ANQGSEA. The CDR3 is 12 residues long. V gene TRBV29-1 combines with J gene TRBJ2-7, with D unclear. This clonotype originated in a man aged 40-50 years in good health and CMV-seropositive. Material for sequencing was PBMCs. The CDR3 loop is CSVETQTYEQYF. CDR3 nucleotides: TGCAGCGTTGAAACCCAGACCTACGAGCAGTACTTC.